Listed here are 26 T cell receptor beta chains from one sample, sequenced in a study of cytomegalovirus exposure and HLA in healthy donors. A multiplex PCR was run with 60 Vbeta primers and 13 Jbeta primers. Produced via immunoSEQ multiplex PCR; TCRdb's table is partial and in-frame only. The top ten hold roughly 14% of the sample, which has roughly 98,000 clones, 65% to 85% seen once. Specimen: PBMCs. These receptors came from a woman in her 70s in good health and CMV-seropositive.

This chain links TRBV25-1 with TRBJ2-1; 10 nucleotides agree with TRBD1. CDR3 length: 16 amino acids. Trimming took 3 bases from V and 4 from J; bases not matched to a gene: 6. Germline V gene sequence: CDR1 MGHDK, CDR2 SYGVNS. The CDR3 nucleotides read TGTGCCAGCAGTGACAGGGACAGGGGAAATTACAATGAGCAGTTCTTC. This encodes CASSDRDRGNYNEQFF.

The genes are TRBV7-9 and TRBJ2-5; 7 positions agree with TRBD1. The CDR3 runs 15 residues. J lost 4 bases, V lost 3 bases, and 8 bases had no gene match. The germline gives CDR1 SEHNR, CDR2 FQNEAQ (reference sequence). CDR3 coding DNA: TGTGCCAGCAGCTTCGGGGACAGATCTACAGAGACCCAGTACTTC. Translation gives CASSFGDRSTETQYF.

V usage is TRBV13 and J usage is TRBJ2-1, with TRBD2 matching over 9 bases. Germline CDR1 and CDR2: PRHDT and FYEKMQ (reference sequence). The V and J ends lost 2 bases and 8 bases, in that order; junction bases with no gene match: 16. This CDR3 has 18 residues. CDR3 residues: CASSLRASGRPLIDEQFF. The CDR3 nucleotides read TGTGCCAGCAGCTTACGTGCAAGCGGGAGGCCCTTAATCGATGAGCAGTTCTTC. The variable domain in full, completed from reference TRBV13 and TRBJ2-1, reads AAGVIQSPRHLIKEKRETATLKCYPIPRHDTVYWYQQGPGQDPQFLISFYEKMQSDKGSIPDRFSAQQFSDYHSELNMSSLELGDSALYFCASSLRASGRPLIDEQFFGPGTRLTVL.

This chain's CDR3 is CASSFTQGATEETQYF. In DNA form, the CDR3 reads TGTGCCAGCAGCTTTACACAGGGGGCGACCGAAGAGACCCAGTACTTC. The chain joins TRBV11-3 to TRBJ2-5, with 9 bases matching TRBD1. This CDR3 has 16 residues. The ends lost 3 bases at V and 3 bases at J; junction bases unmatched: 8. Germline V lookup: CDR1 SGHNT, CDR2 YENEEA.

This clone was observed once. This sequence joins TRBV19 and TRBJ1-5; 9 bases align to TRBD1. The CDR3 has 15 residues. J was trimmed by 7 bases and V by 2 bases; bases with no gene match: 6. Looked up from germline, CDR1 is LNHDA and CDR2 is SQIVND (reference sequence). DNA for the CDR3: TGTGCCAGTAGTATACGGGGACAGGGCCGGCAGCCCCAGCATTTT. Its protein is CASSIRGQGRQPQHF.

This chain connects TRBV4-1 to TRBJ1-4; possibly TRBD1 for D (6 bases). V shed 4 bases and J shed 5 bases, with 14 bases lying between them. Germline lookup yields CDR1 MGHRA and CDR2 YSYEKL. The CDR3 consists of 15 residues. CDR3 sequence reads: CASSLEDSLNEKLFF. Here the CDR3 DNA reads TGCGCCAGCAGCCTAGAGGACAGCCTAAATGAAAAACTGTTTTTT.

This clone has only one observation. The V gene is TRBV2, the J gene TRBJ2-7; D gene uncertain. Trimming cost V 5 bases and J 3 bases, with 14 bases left between them. The CDR3 loop spans 14 amino acids. Germline CDR1 and CDR2: SNHLY and FYNNEI. CDR3 bases: TGTGCCAGCAGTTTGACAAAGCTCGACTACGAGCAGTACTTC. Its protein product is CASSLTKLDYEQYF.

The rearrangement uses TRBV11-3 and TRBJ1-1; D is unclear. There are 13 residues in the CDR3. Germline CDR1 is SGHNT and CDR2 is YENEEA. V was pared by 2 bases and J by 1 base, with 5 bases between. Written as DNA, the CDR3 is TGTGCCAGCAGCTTAAACACGAACACTGAAGCTTTCTTT. Residues: CASSLNTNTEAFF.

This sequence joins TRBV25-1 and TRBJ2-5; 9 bases match TRBD1. Unmatched junction bases numbered 3, after V lost 2 bases and J lost 5 bases. The germline CDR1 and CDR2 sequences are MGHDK and SYGVNS. The CDR3 covers 14 residues. The CDR3 protein is CASSEGTGFETQYF. CDR3 nucleotide sequence: TGTGCCAGCAGTGAAGGGACAGGGTTTGAGACCCAGTACTTC.

The chain uses TRBV5-1 and TRBJ2-1; a weak D match, TRBD1 (6 bases). Trimming removed 3 bases from V and 2 bases from J, with 12 bases in between. The CDR3 runs to 15 residues. CDR1 SGHRS and CDR2 YFSETQ come from the germline V gene. CDR3 nucleotide sequence: TGCGCCAGCAGCTCCGGGCAGGGGCCCTACAATGAGCAGTTCTTC. This translates into CASSSGQGPYNEQFF.

This rearrangement joins TRBV30 to TRBJ2-5, with 9 bases lining up with TRBD1. The DNA end is more similar to TRBJ2-7, so the J call may be wrong. From germline, CDR1 is GTSNPN and CDR2 SVGIG (reference sequence). CDR3 size: 12 residues. CDR3 sequence (DNA): TGTGCCTCCGGGACAGGGTTCTACGAGCAGTACTTC. This encodes CASGTGFYEQYF.

V is TRBV5-8 and J is TRBJ1-5; TRBD1 might be the D (6 bases). The CDR3 runs 15 residues. V was pared by 4 bases and J by 0 bases, with 11 bases between. The germline V gene has CDR1 SGHTS and CDR2 YDEGEE. The CDR3 sequence is CASSRGYYSNQPQHF. CDR3 bases: TGTGCCAGCAGCAGGGGGTACTATAGCAATCAGCCCCAGCATTTT. Full variable domain (missing parts from reference TRBV5-8 and TRBJ1-5): EAGVTQSPTHLIKTRGQQATLRCSPISGHTSVYWYQQALGLGLQFLLWYDEGEERNRGNFPPRFSGRQFPNYSSELNVNALELEDSALYLCASSRGYYSNQPQHFGDGTRLSIL.

The chain is built from TRBV7-3 and TRBJ1-5; a possible D gene is TRBD1 (6 bases). CDR1 SGHTA and CDR2 FQGTGA come from the germline V gene. The ends were cut back, 5 bases at V and 6 bases at J, with 11 bases in the middle. The length of the CDR3 is 13 residues. In DNA form, the CDR3 reads TGTGCCAGCAGCCTCGCCAGGGGTCAGCCCCAGCATTTT. This codes for CASSLARGQPQHF.

This clone has just a few counts. The CDR3 region has the DNA TGTGCCAGCAGCTTACTCGGGGATACGCAGTATTTT. It encodes CASSLLGDTQYF. This rearrangement joins TRBV7-6 to TRBJ2-3; D is ambiguous. Germline lookup yields CDR1 SGHVS and CDR2 FNYEAQ. Trimming cost V 2 bases and J 6 bases, with 6 bases left between them. CDR3 size: 12 residues.

The gene calls are TRBV5-1 and TRBJ2-7; 7 bases align to TRBD1. With V trimmed by 6 bases and J by 3 bases, 6 bases remained unmatched. From germline, CDR1 is SGHRS and CDR2 YFSETQ. This CDR3 contains 13 residues. CDR3 residues: CASMGQTFYEQYF. For the CDR3, the DNA is TGCGCCAGCATGGGACAGACTTTCTACGAGCAGTACTTC.

This clone was recorded a few times. CDR3 in DNA: TGTGCCAGCAGCCCCTCGGGGAGTAAGAACACCGGGGAGCTGTTTTTT. Protein: CASSPSGSKNTGELFF. The chain employs TRBV5-4 and TRBJ2-2; maybe TRBD2 (5 bases). The CDR3 is 16 amino acids. Germline loops: CDR1 SGHNT, CDR2 YYREEE (reference sequence). Trimming left V 4 bases short and J 1 base short, with 14 bases between.

V is TRBV14 and J is TRBJ1-2; TRBD1 matches at 7 bases. The CDR3 contains 14 residues. Trimming took 4 bases from V and 4 from J; bases not matched to a gene: 6. Germline V gene lookup returns CDR1 SGHDN and CDR2 FVKESK. The CDR3 DNA follows: TGTGCCAGCAGCCGGGACAGAAAACTCTATGGCTACACCTTC. It encodes CASSRDRKLYGYTF.

The chain links TRBV7-8 to TRBJ2-7; weak D call: TRBD1 (6 bases). The CDR3 loop spans 18 amino acids. Trimming removed 0 bases at V and 0 bases at J, with 18 bases between. Germline V CDR1 and CDR2: SGHVS, FQNEAQ. CDR3 loop: CASSLASLLDSLSYEQYF. DNA for the CDR3: TGTGCCAGCAGCTTAGCCTCTCTCCTGGACAGTCTCTCCTACGAGCAGTACTTC.

The chain combines TRBV11-3 with TRBJ2-1; D gene uncertain. The CDR3 has 13 residues. CDR1 is SGHNT, CDR2 YENEEA, per germline. Trimming took off 3 bases at V and 0 bases at J, with 3 bases between the two ends. This CDR3 reads CASSFRSYNEQFF. CDR3 sequence (DNA): TGTGCCAGCAGCTTCCGCTCCTACAATGAGCAGTTCTTC.

This clone was picked up a small number of times. The V gene is TRBV5-1, the J gene TRBJ1-2; 7 bases line up with TRBD1. The ends lost 2 bases at V and 3 bases at J; junction bases unmatched: 7. Per germline, CDR1 SGHRS and CDR2 YFSETQ. The length of the CDR3 is 15 residues. CDR3 sequence reads: CASSFRSTGDYGYTF. CDR3 DNA: TGCGCCAGCAGCTTTAGGTCAACAGGGGACTATGGCTACACCTTC.

This chain uses TRBV18 with TRBJ1-5; D unclear. V lost 2 bases, J lost 4 bases, and 6 bases lay in between. The CDR3 sequence is 13 residues long. Germline CDR1 and CDR2: KGHSH and LQKENI. Here the CDR3 reads CASSPYSNQPQHF. For the CDR3, the DNA is TGTGCCAGCTCACCATATTCGAATCAGCCCCAGCATTTT.

The chain links TRBV18 to TRBJ2-1, with 10 bases aligning to TRBD2. Germline V CDR1 and CDR2: KGHSH, LQKENI. J lost 4 bases, V lost 3 bases, and 6 bases had no gene match. This CDR3 is 16 amino acids long. DNA for the CDR3: TGTGCCAGCTCACCCTCAACTAGCGGGACTTACAATGAGCAGTTCTTC. Translated: CASSPSTSGTYNEQFF.

There are a few counts of this clone. V and J are TRBV11-2 and TRBJ2-3; 9 positions match TRBD2. The CDR3 is 13 residues long. Trimming cost V 8 bases and J 4 bases; bases outside gene matches: 4. Germline CDR1 SGHAT, CDR2 FQNNGV. The CDR3 DNA is TGTGCCAGCCTGGCTAGCGGGGCAGATACGCAGTATTTT. Residues: CASLASGADTQYF.

The V and J genes are TRBV5-8 and TRBJ2-3; weak D call: TRBD1 (6 bases). Looked up from germline, CDR1 is SGHTS and CDR2 is YDEGEE. Trimming cost V 3 bases and J 0 bases, with 17 bases left between them. The CDR3 has 17 amino acids. The CDR3 spells CASSSSGAKLSTDTQYF. CDR3 in DNA: TGTGCCAGCAGCTCGTCAGGGGCGAAGTTGAGCACAGATACGCAGTATTTT.

This clone was counted only a few times. The V gene is TRBV18, the J gene TRBJ2-7; TRBD1 matches 11 bases. The CDR3 extends over 17 amino acids. Germline-derived CDR1 and CDR2 are KGHSH and LQKENI. The V segment lost 2 bases and the J segment 2 bases; nucleotides outside the gene matches: 8. The CDR3 is CASSPLAGQGATYEQYF. The CDR3 nucleotides read TGTGCCAGCTCACCATTGGCCGGACAGGGGGCGACCTACGAGCAGTACTTC. The variable domain in full, completed from reference TRBV18 and TRBJ2-7, reads NAGVMQNPRHLVRRRGQEARLRCSPMKGHSHVYWYRQLPEEGLKFMVYLQKENIIDESGMPKERFSAEFPKEGPSILRIQQVVRGDSAAYFCASSPLAGQGATYEQYFGPGTRLTVT.

This clone occurred once. The V gene is TRBV9, the J gene TRBJ1-6, with 8 positions matching TRBD1. The CDR3 covers 15 residues. V gave up 3 bases and J gave up 8 bases; unmatched junction bases: 7. In germline, CDR1 is SGDLS, CDR2 YYNGEE. CDR3 region: CASSGTRGLDSPLHF. The CDR3 bases are TGTGCCAGCAGCGGGACCAGGGGGCTTGATTCACCCCTCCACTTT.